This TCR beta chain comes out of a study of shared clonotypes between healthy human individuals. In the study overall: Researchers drew samples from two women and a few men aged 18 to 49.

Naive CD8 cells lacked CD45RO and underwent positive selection for CCR7, leaving out terminally differentiated effector memory CD45RA+ cells. A remark on this clone: Its antigen is not identified.

Germline V CDR1 and CDR2: MDHEN, SYDVKM. The CDR3 totals 17 residues. Deletions cut 1 base from V and 2 bases from J, with 14 bases between. General study findings and limits: Represented diversity, genetic and exposure-history alike, was limited by few donors.

Sequenced by immunoSEQ multiplex PCR; TCRdb stores in-frame clones only, minus some. This sample has about 2.1 million clones; approximately 92% occur once, and the top ten carry approximately 1.7%. The sequence came from a man aged 18 to 29 in good health. Some clones in this sample may be carry-over from other donors' samples. The chain recombines TRBV28 with TRBJ2-2, with no clear D. Sequenced sample: naive CD8+ T cells from PBMCs. In DNA form, the CDR3 reads TGTGCCAGCAGTTTATTTAGCTTTGGGCCCAACACCGGGGAGCTGTTTTTT. Translated, it gives CASSLFSFGPNTGELFF.